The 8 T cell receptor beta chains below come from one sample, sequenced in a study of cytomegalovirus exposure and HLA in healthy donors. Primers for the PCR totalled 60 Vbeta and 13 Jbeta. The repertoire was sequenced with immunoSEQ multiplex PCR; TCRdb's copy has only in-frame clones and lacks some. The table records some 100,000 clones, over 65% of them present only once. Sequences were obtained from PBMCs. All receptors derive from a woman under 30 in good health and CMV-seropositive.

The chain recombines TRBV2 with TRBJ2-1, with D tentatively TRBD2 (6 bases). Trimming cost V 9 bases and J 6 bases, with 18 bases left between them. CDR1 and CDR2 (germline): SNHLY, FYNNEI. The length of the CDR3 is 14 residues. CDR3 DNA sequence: TGTGCCAGGGCCGCGAGGCGGAGGGGCAATGAGCAGTTCTTC. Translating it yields CARAARRRGNEQFF.

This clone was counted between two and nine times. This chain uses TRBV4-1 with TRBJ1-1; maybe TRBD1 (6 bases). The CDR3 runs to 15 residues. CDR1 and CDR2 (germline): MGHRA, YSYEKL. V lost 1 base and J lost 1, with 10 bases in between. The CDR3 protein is CASSQADRPNTEAFF. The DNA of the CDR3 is TGCGCCAGCAGCCAAGCAGACAGGCCGAACACTGAAGCTTTCTTT.

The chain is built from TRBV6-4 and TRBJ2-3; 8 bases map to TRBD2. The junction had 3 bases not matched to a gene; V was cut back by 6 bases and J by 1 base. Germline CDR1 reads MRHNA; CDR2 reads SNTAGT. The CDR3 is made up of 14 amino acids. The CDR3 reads CASSPGGGTDTQYF. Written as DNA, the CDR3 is TGTGCCAGCAGCCCGGGGGGGGGCACAGATACGCAGTATTTT.

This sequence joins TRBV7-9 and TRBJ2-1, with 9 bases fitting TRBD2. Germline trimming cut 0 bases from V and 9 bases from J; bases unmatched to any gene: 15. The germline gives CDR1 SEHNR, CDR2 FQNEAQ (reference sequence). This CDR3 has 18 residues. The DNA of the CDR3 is TGTGCCAGCAGCTTAGCGGACTTAAGGCGGGGGGGGTTAACTGAGCAGTTCTTC. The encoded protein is CASSLADLRRGGLTEQFF.

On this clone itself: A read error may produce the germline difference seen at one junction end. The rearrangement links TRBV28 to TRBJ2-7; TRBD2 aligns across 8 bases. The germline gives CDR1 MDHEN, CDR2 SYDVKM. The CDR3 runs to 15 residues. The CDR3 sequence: CVSNIIGRALYEQYF. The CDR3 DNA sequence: TGTGTCAGCAACATTATCGGGAGGGCCCTCTACGAGCAGTACTTC.

This CDR3 reads CATHAGTLSYEQYF. The CDR3 coding sequence is TGCGCCACCCATGCCGGGACACTCTCCTACGAGCAGTACTTC. This rearrangement joins TRBV10-2 to TRBJ2-7; TRBD1 might be the D (6 bases). This CDR3 spans 14 amino acids. Between the trimmed V and J ends, which lost 10 bases and 0 bases, there was a span of 16 bases. CDR1 and CDR2 from the germline V gene are WSHSY and SAAADI.

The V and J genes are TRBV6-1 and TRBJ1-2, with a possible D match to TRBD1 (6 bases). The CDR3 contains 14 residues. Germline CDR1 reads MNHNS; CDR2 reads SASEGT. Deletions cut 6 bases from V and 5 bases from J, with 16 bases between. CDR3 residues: CASRYLQGIYGYTF. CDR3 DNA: TGTGCCAGCAGGTACCTACAGGGAATTTATGGCTACACCTTC.

CDR3 coding DNA: TGTGCCAGCAGCTCACTCAGGGGCTCGGGGGGCTACACCTTC. Protein sequence: CASSSLRGSGGYTF. The chain links TRBV5-6 to TRBJ1-2, with D perhaps TRBD1 (6 bases). This CDR3 comprises 14 residues. V lost 3 bases and J 8 bases, leaving 17 bases between the germline ends. The germline CDR1 and CDR2 sequences are SGHDT and YYEEEE.